Below are 19 T cell receptor beta chains sequenced from a single sample in a study of memory CD4+ T cells and cytomegalovirus serostatus. Profiling relied on immunoSEQ multiplex PCR, and the TCRdb table lists in-frame clones only, not all of them. Counted here are some 54,000 clones, more than 70% occurring once; the ten biggest clones make up approximately 1.9%. Single viable CD3+CD4+CD8-CD45RO+ cells were sorted as the memory CD4+ T cells. Sequenced sample: memory CD4+ T cells from blood. Receptor source: an adult in good health and CMV-seropositive.

This clone has just one count. This chain joins TRBV2 and TRBJ2-6, with 7 bases aligning to TRBD1. This CDR3 region has 16 residues. V lost 6 bases, J lost 3 bases, and 8 bases stayed unmatched. Germline V gene data show CDR1 as SNHLY and CDR2 as FYNNEI. CDR3 nucleotide sequence: TGTGCCAGCAGGCTTAGACAGGGCGATGGGGCCAACGTCCTGACTTTC. Translating it yields CASRLRQGDGANVLTF.

V gene TRBV9 combines with J gene TRBJ1-1; D possibly corresponds to TRBD1 (6 bases). The CDR3 is 14 amino acids. CDR1 and CDR2 from the germline V gene are SGDLS and YYNGEE. The V and J ends lost 4 bases and 0 bases respectively, with 10 bases between them. Here the CDR3 reads CASSSGTLNTEAFF. For the CDR3, the DNA is TGTGCCAGCAGCTCCGGGACACTGAACACTGAAGCTTTCTTT.

The chain employs TRBV9 and TRBJ1-3; a possible D gene is TRBD1 (5 bases). This CDR3 is 13 amino acids long. CDR1 SGDLS and CDR2 YYNGEE come from the germline V gene. Trimming left V 5 bases short and J 3 bases short, with 9 bases between. CDR3 coding DNA: TGTGCCAGCAGAGCGGGGGGTGGAAACACCATATATTTT. Its translation: CASRAGGGNTIYF. The full variable domain, its missing parts supplied by reference TRBV9 and TRBJ1-3, is DSGVTQTPKHLITATGQRVTLRCSPRSGDLSVYWYQQSLDQGLQFLIQYYNGEERAKGNILERFSAQQFPDLHSELNLSSLELGDSALYFCASRAGGGNTIYFGEGSWLTVV.

The V call is TRBV7-2, the J call TRBJ2-2, with 12 bases fitting TRBD2. V lost 4 bases and J lost 4; bases outside the gene matches: 7. CDR1 SGHTA and CDR2 FQGNSA come from the germline V gene. The CDR3 is 17 amino acids. The CDR3 nucleotides are TGTGCCAGCAGCTCCCGGACTAGCGGGGCGGGCACCGGGGAGCTGTTTTTT. This sequence encodes CASSSRTSGAGTGELFF.

This rearrangement joins TRBV5-1 to TRBJ1-3; D perhaps matches TRBD1 (6 bases). CDR1 and CDR2 from the germline V gene are SGHRS and YFSETQ. V shed 1 base and J shed 3 bases, with 11 bases lying between them. The CDR3 contains 15 residues. CDR3 loop: CASSLTARGGNTIYF. The CDR3 nucleotides read TGCGCCAGCAGCTTGACAGCCAGGGGTGGAAACACCATATATTTT.

V and J are TRBV10-1 and TRBJ1-5; D might be TRBD1 (6 bases). There are 16 residues in the CDR3. With 8 bases removed from V and 0 bases from J, the gap between germline ends came to 17 bases. Germline CDR1 reads WNHNN; CDR2 reads SYGVQD (reference sequence). The CDR3 nucleotides read TGCGCCAGCTTCAATACAGGGAACTATAGCAATCAGCCCCAGCATTTT. It yields the protein CASFNTGNYSNQPQHF.

The chain links TRBV27 to TRBJ2-5; D perhaps matches TRBD1 (5 bases). Trimming pared 2 bases from V and 0 bases from J, leaving 16 bases between. The germline gives CDR1 MNHEY, CDR2 SMNVEV (reference sequence). The CDR3 is made up of 17 amino acids. The CDR3 here is CASSLPGILANQETQYF. CDR3 coding DNA: TGTGCCAGCAGTTTACCAGGGATTTTGGCCAACCAAGAGACCCAGTACTTC.

J is TRBJ1-2 and V is TRBV27; D may be TRBD1 (6 bases). CDR3 length equals 11 residues. V lost 6 bases and J lost 4, with 6 bases in between. Germline CDR1 reads MNHEY; CDR2 reads SMNVEV (reference sequence). Here the CDR3 reads CASRDSYGYTF. The CDR3 DNA reads TGTGCCAGCAGGGACAGCTATGGCTACACCTTC.

This chain's CDR3 is CASSLPDKGEQYF. The CDR3 DNA sequence: TGTGCCAGCAGTCTCCCAGACAAGGGGGAGCAGTACTTC. This chain links TRBV6-6 with TRBJ2-7, with D maybe TRBD1 (5 bases). V was trimmed by 5 bases and J by 7 bases, leaving 15 bases between them. Germline CDR1 reads MNHNY; CDR2 reads SVGAGI (reference sequence). The CDR3 covers 13 residues.

The chain couples TRBV5-4 to TRBJ2-5; tentatively, D is TRBD2 (5 bases). The CDR3 covers 13 residues. Germline lookup yields CDR1 SGHNT and CDR2 YYREEE (reference sequence). V lost 0 bases, J lost 3 bases, and 6 bases lay in between. CDR3 in amino acids: CASSLGLKETQYF. The CDR3 bases are TGTGCCAGCAGCTTGGGACTAAAAGAGACCCAGTACTTC.

With respect to this clone: One junction end disagrees with the germline gene, perhaps due to a read error. The V gene is TRBV19, the J gene TRBJ1-5; 7 bases are shared with TRBD1. The CDR3 sequence is 14 residues long. Germline V gene lookup returns CDR1 LNHDA and CDR2 SQIVND (reference sequence). The CDR3 spells CASRIDRAGQPQHF. CDR3 nucleotide sequence: TGTGCCAGTAGGATAGACAGGGCGGGACAGCCCCAGCATTTT.

The gene calls are TRBV18 and TRBJ1-1; 8 bases fit TRBD1. Unmatched junction bases numbered 9, after V lost 2 bases and J lost 7 bases. Germline V gene sequence: CDR1 KGHSH, CDR2 LQKENI. The CDR3 is made up of 15 amino acids. CDR3: CASSPDRGGRVEAFF. As DNA, the CDR3 is TGTGCCAGCTCACCAGACAGGGGCGGAAGGGTTGAAGCTTTCTTT.

The rearrangement links TRBV2 to TRBJ2-2, with TRBD2 matching 12 bases. Germline CDR1 reads SNHLY; CDR2 reads FYNNEI. The CDR3 runs 17 residues. V gave up 6 bases and J gave up 0 bases; unmatched junction bases: 5. The chain's CDR3 is CASRETSGRSNTGELFF. Here the CDR3 DNA reads TGTGCCAGCAGGGAGACTAGCGGGAGATCGAACACCGGGGAGCTGTTTTTT.

The J gene is TRBJ1-3, the V gene TRBV30; 8 bases are shared with TRBD1. Trimming at V came to 1 base and at J to 3 bases, leaving 17 bases not matched to a gene. The CDR3 is 19 amino acids. CDR1 GTSNPN and CDR2 SVGIG come from the germline V gene (reference sequence). For the CDR3, the DNA is TGTGCCTGGAGTGGTCTTCTGACAGGGGCCCCTCTTAGTGGAAACACCATATATTTT. This gives the protein CAWSGLLTGAPLSGNTIYF.

The chain carries TRBV9 and TRBJ2-6; TRBD1 might be the D (6 bases). V was pared by 3 bases and J by 0 bases, with 13 bases between. Per germline, CDR1 SGDLS and CDR2 YYNGEE. This CDR3 has 17 residues. The CDR3 is CASSAGHLSSGANVLTF. The CDR3 bases are TGTGCCAGCAGCGCGGGACACCTCAGCTCTGGGGCCAACGTCCTGACTTTC.

The chain has TRBV18 and TRBJ2-5; TRBD2 is a possible D gene (5 bases). The germline V and J ends were trimmed by 0 bases and 5 bases, with 7 bases remaining between them. The CDR3 extends over 13 amino acids. The germline CDR1 and CDR2 sequences are KGHSH and LQKENI. CDR3 DNA sequence: TGTGCCAGCTCACCACCGGGCGGGGAGACCCAGTACTTC. Translated: CASSPPGGETQYF.

The chain carries TRBV10-3 and TRBJ2-7, with 10 bases aligning to TRBD2. The CDR3 length is 16 residues. The J segment lost 1 base and the V segment lost 4 bases, leaving 7 bases of the junction unmatched. Germline V gene sequence: CDR1 ENHRY, CDR2 SYGVKD. CDR3 DNA sequence: TGTGCCATCAGTGCTGACGGACTAGCGGTATCCTACGAGCAGTACTTC. Encoded protein: CAISADGLAVSYEQYF.

The V gene is TRBV28, the J gene TRBJ1-2, with a possible D match to TRBD1 (6 bases). Germline V gene lookup returns CDR1 MDHEN and CDR2 SYDVKM. V was shortened by 5 bases and J by 6 bases, with 13 bases between the two germline ends. There are 13 residues in the CDR3. Here the CDR3 reads CASSTGQSHGYTF. CDR3 nucleotides: TGTGCCAGCAGTACCGGACAGTCTCATGGCTACACCTTC.

V gene TRBV28 combines with J gene TRBJ1-4, with D perhaps TRBD1 (5 bases). V lost 5 bases and J lost 14, with 15 bases in between. The CDR3 has 12 amino acids. Per germline, CDR1 MDHEN and CDR2 SYDVKM. The CDR3 reads CASSTPTHRLFF. As DNA, the CDR3 is TGTGCCAGCAGTACTCCGACCCACAGGCTGTTTTTT.